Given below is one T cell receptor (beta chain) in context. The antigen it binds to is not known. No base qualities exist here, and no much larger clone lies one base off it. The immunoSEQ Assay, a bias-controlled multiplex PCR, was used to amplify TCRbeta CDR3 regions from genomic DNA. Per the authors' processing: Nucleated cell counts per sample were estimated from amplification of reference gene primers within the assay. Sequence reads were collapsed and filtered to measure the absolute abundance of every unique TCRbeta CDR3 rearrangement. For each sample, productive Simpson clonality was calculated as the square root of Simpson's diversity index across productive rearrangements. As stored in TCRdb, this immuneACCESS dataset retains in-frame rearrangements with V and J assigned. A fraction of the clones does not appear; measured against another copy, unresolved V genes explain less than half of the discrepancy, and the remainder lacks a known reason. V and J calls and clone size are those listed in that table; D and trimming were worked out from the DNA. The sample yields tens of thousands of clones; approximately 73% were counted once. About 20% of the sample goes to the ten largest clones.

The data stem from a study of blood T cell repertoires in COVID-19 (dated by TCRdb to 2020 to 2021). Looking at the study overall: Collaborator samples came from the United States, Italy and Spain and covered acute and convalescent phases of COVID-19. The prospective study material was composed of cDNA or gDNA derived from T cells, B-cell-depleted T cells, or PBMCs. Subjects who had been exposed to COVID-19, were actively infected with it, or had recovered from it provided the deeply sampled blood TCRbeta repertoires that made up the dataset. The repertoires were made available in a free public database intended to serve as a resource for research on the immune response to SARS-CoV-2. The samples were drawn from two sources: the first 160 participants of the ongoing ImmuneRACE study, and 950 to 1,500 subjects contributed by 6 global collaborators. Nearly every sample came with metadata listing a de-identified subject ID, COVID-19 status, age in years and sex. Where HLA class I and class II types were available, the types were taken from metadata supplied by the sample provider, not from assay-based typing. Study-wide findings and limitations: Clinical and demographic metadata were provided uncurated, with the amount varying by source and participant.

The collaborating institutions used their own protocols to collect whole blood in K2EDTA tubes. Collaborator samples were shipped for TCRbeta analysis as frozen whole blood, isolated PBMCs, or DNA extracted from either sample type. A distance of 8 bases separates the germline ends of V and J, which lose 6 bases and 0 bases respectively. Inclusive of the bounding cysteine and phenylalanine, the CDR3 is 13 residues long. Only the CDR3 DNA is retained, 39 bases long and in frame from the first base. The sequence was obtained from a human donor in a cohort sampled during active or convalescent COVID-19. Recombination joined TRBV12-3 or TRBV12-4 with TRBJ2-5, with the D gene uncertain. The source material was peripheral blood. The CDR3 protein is CASSPVYQETQYF. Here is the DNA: TGTGCCAGCAGCCCCGTCTACCAAGAGACCCAGTACTTC.